These 25 T cell receptor beta chains were all obtained from the same sample, sequenced in a study of neoadjuvant anti-PD-1 for oral cavity cancer (dated by TCRdb to the early 2020s). The time point label here, explained by the study, means: after neoadjuvant nivolumab, at surgical resection. The library came from the immunoSEQ multiplex PCR assay. TCRdb re-hosts the immuneACCESS table, in-frame sequences only. Its copies lack some clones; in the studies checked, an unresolved V gene accounts for under half of them, and the cause for the rest is not known. The sample profile shows about 42,000 clones; 75% to 80% of them were found once. The ten largest clonotypes hold around 4.4% of the sample. The sequenced sample was PBMCs, obtained after nivolumab (anti-PD-1) treatment. All receptors come from a person aged 40 to 85 with oral cavity squamous cell carcinoma.

V is TRBV5-1 and J is TRBJ1-6; D is undetermined. V lost 0 bases to trimming and J lost 9 bases, with 10 bases between them. CDR1 and CDR2 from the germline V gene are SGHRS and YFSETQ. This CDR3 is 14 amino acids long. This CDR3 reads CASSLDGTTSPLHF. As DNA, the CDR3 is TGCGCCAGCAGCTTGGACGGCACGACTTCACCCCTCCACTTT. Together with reference TRBV5-1 and TRBJ1-6, the CDR3 gives the full variable domain: KAGVTQTPRYLIKTRGQQVTLSCSPISGHRSVSWYQQTPGQGLQFLFEYFSETQRNKGNFPGRFSGRQFSNSRSEMNVSTLELGDSALYLCASSLDGTTSPLHFGNGTRLTVT.

The chain employs TRBV28 and TRBJ2-7; 8 bases match TRBD1. Germline CDR1 and CDR2: MDHEN and SYDVKM. This CDR3 is 15 amino acids long. J gave up 1 base and V 5 bases, and 7 bases lay outside the gene matches. CDR3 region: CASSAGTGYSYEQYF. DNA of the CDR3: TGTGCCAGCAGTGCTGGGACAGGCTATTCCTACGAGCAGTACTTC.

This chain uses TRBV7-2 with TRBJ1-1; D remains ambiguous. This CDR3 contains 14 residues. V shed 2 bases and J shed 1 base, with 8 bases lying between them. Germline V lookup: CDR1 SGHTA, CDR2 FQGNSA. CDR3 in amino acids: CASSLLRANTEAFF. CDR3 DNA: TGTGCCAGCAGCTTATTACGGGCGAACACTGAAGCTTTCTTT.

The chain carries TRBV11-2 and TRBJ2-7; D tentatively reads TRBD1 or TRBD2 (5 bases each). The germline gives CDR1 SGHAT, CDR2 FQNNGV. The CDR3 contains 14 residues. V was cut by 5 bases and J by 2 bases, with 13 bases left in between. For the CDR3, the DNA is TGTGCCAGCAGCACCGAGGGGCTAACCTACGAGCAGTACTTC. Translating gives CASSTEGLTYEQYF.

Note on this clone: Relative to the germline gene, one junction end is altered; a read error may explain this. This chain links TRBV9 with TRBJ2-3, with D perhaps matching TRBD2 (5 bases). Germline CDR1 SGDLS, CDR2 YYNGEE. The CDR3 contains 15 residues. The CDR3 reads CASSVELAFTDTQYF. The CDR3 nucleotides read TGCGCCAGCAGCGTAGAATTAGCGTTCACAGATACGCAGTATTTT.

CDR3 amino acids: CASSLVGRPADTQYF. DNA for the CDR3: TGCGCCAGCAGCTTGGTCGGCCGCCCCGCAGATACGCAGTATTTT. V and J are TRBV5-1 and TRBJ2-3; D is uncertain. V dropped 0 bases and J dropped 4 bases, with 12 bases sitting between them. The CDR3 covers 15 residues. From germline, CDR1 is SGHRS and CDR2 YFSETQ. The entire variable domain, with the rest obtained from reference TRBV5-1 and TRBJ2-3, is as follows: KAGVTQTPRYLIKTRGQQVTLSCSPISGHRSVSWYQQTPGQGLQFLFEYFSETQRNKGNFPGRFSGRQFSNSRSEMNVSTLELGDSALYLCASSLVGRPADTQYFGPGTRLTVL.

J is TRBJ2-5 and V is TRBV7-9; 9 nucleotides line up with TRBD2. Per germline, CDR1 SEHNR and CDR2 FQNEAQ (reference sequence). CDR3 length: 15 amino acids. Trimming at V came to 2 bases and at J to 5 bases, leaving 6 bases not matched to a gene. CDR3 nucleotide sequence: TGTGCCAGCAGCTTACCCAGCGGGGGGTCGGAGACCCAGTACTTC. It specifies CASSLPSGGSETQYF.

The CDR3 nucleotides are TGCGCCAGCAGCCAAGATAAGGTACTAGCGGGGGTCTCCTACGAGCAGTACTTC. Protein: CASSQDKVLAGVSYEQYF. The chain is built from TRBV4-1 and TRBJ2-7; 11 bases are a match to TRBD2. The CDR3 extends over 18 amino acids. Germline V gene sequence: CDR1 MGHRA, CDR2 YSYEKL. V was clipped by 0 bases and J by 0 bases; unmatched bases: 7.

This chain links TRBV5-1 with TRBJ1-3; 7 positions match TRBD1. The CDR3 extends over 16 amino acids. The trim removed 4 bases at V and 0 bases at J, leaving 7 bases unmatched. The V gene's germline CDR1 is SGHRS and CDR2 YFSETQ. CDR3 in DNA: TGCGCCAGCAGCGCTTCCACAGGGGCCTCTGGAAACACCATATATTTT. This codes for CASSASTGASGNTIYF.

The chain links TRBV9 to TRBJ2-1; TRBD2 aligns across 9 bases. From germline, CDR1 is SGDLS and CDR2 YYNGEE. V trimming: 3 bases; J trimming: 5 bases; junction bases outside the gene matches: 6. The CDR3 extends over 15 amino acids. The CDR3 loop reads CASSDGLASHNEQFF. The CDR3 DNA reads TGTGCCAGCAGCGATGGACTAGCGTCCCACAATGAGCAGTTCTTC.

This chain connects TRBV11-2 to TRBJ1-1; no firm D call. The germline V and J ends were trimmed by 4 bases and 1 base, with 7 bases remaining between them. The CDR3 is 13 amino acids. The germline V gene encodes CDR1 SGHAT and CDR2 FQNNGV. For the CDR3, the DNA is TGTGCCAGCAGCTCCCTAGGGAACACTGAAGCTTTCTTT. As protein: CASSSLGNTEAFF.

The rearrangement uses TRBV2 and TRBJ2-1; weak D call: TRBD2 (6 bases). CDR1 is SNHLY and CDR2 is FYNNEI in the germline V gene. The CDR3 runs to 15 residues. V was shortened by 6 bases and J by 1 base, with 13 bases between the two germline ends. CDR3 sequence reads: CASSSSAGSYNEQFF. The CDR3 region has the DNA TGTGCCAGCAGCAGTAGCGCGGGATCCTACAATGAGCAGTTCTTC.

This rearrangement joins TRBV5-1 to TRBJ2-3; tentatively, D is TRBD1 or TRBD2 (6 bases each). Germline V gene data show CDR1 as SGHRS and CDR2 as YFSETQ. Trimming cost V 5 bases and J 0 bases, with 16 bases left between them. The CDR3 is 16 residues long. The CDR3 DNA reads as TGCGCCAGCAGTAGGGGGGATAGCGCCAGCACAGATACGCAGTATTTT. Its protein is CASSRGDSASTDTQYF.

This chain joins TRBV19 and TRBJ1-2; a possible D gene is TRBD1 (5 bases). The CDR3 sequence is 14 residues long. V shed 0 bases and J shed 8 bases, with 13 bases lying between them. CDR1 and CDR2 from the germline V gene are LNHDA and SQIVND (reference sequence). This CDR3 is CASSIEGTVGGYTF. In DNA, the CDR3 is TGTGCCAGTAGTATAGAGGGGACCGTCGGGGGCTACACCTTC.

The chain has TRBV5-1 and TRBJ2-2; the D call may be TRBD1 or TRBD2 (5 bases each). The germline V gene encodes CDR1 SGHRS and CDR2 YFSETQ. Trimming cost V 1 base and J 6 bases, with 16 bases left between them. The CDR3 has 16 residues. CDR3 sequence reads: CASSLSVTGRAGELFF. CDR3 DNA sequence: TGCGCCAGCAGCTTGAGCGTGACGGGGCGGGCCGGGGAGCTGTTTTTT. Looking up the rest from reference TRBV5-1 and TRBJ2-2 gives the full variable domain: KAGVTQTPRYLIKTRGQQVTLSCSPISGHRSVSWYQQTPGQGLQFLFEYFSETQRNKGNFPGRFSGRQFSNSRSEMNVSTLELGDSALYLCASSLSVTGRAGELFFGEGSRLTVL.

The chain links TRBV6-1 to TRBJ2-1; possible D gene TRBD2, 6 bases. The V end was cut by 3 bases, the J end by 15 bases, with 15 bases between. The CDR3 covers 12 residues. Germline V gene sequence: CDR1 MNHNS, CDR2 SASEGT. The CDR3 is CASSETGGRRFF. CDR3 bases: TGTGCCAGCAGTGAGACGGGTGGGAGGCGGTTCTTC.

The chain recombines TRBV5-5 with TRBJ1-1; D perhaps matches TRBD1 (6 bases). The length of the CDR3 is 15 residues. Trimming removed 4 bases from V and 1 base from J, with 14 bases in between. CDR1 and CDR2 (germline): SGHKS, YYEKEE (reference sequence). The CDR3 protein is CASSPLTGQNTEAFF. The CDR3 nucleotides are TGTGCCAGCAGCCCCCTGACAGGTCAGAACACTGAAGCTTTCTTT.

The J gene is TRBJ1-2, the V gene TRBV5-4; 8 nucleotides align to TRBD1. V was pared by 7 bases and J by 4 bases, with 6 bases of the junction left unmatched. This CDR3 is 13 amino acids long. Per the germline V gene, CDR1 is SGHNT and CDR2 is YYREEE (reference sequence). Here the CDR3 reads CASSPGGGYGYTF. The CDR3, as DNA: TGTGCCAGCTCACCAGGGGGCGGCTATGGCTACACCTTC.

The CDR3 sequence is CASSQVTTGSTEAFF. CDR3 bases: TGCGCCAGCAGCCAAGTTACAACAGGGTCCACTGAAGCTTTCTTT. V usage is TRBV4-1 and J usage is TRBJ1-1; possibly TRBD1 for D (6 bases). CDR3 length equals 15 residues. The ends were cut back, 1 base at V and 4 bases at J, with 13 bases in the middle. Germline-derived CDR1 and CDR2 are MGHRA and YSYEKL.

The chain joins TRBV5-1 to TRBJ1-2; D not resolved. Germline assignment: CDR1 SGHRS and CDR2 YFSETQ. V dropped 6 bases and J dropped 4 bases, with 19 bases sitting between them. The CDR3 covers 15 residues. CDR3 sequence: CASKDIPTASYGYTF. CDR3 sequence (DNA): TGCGCCAGCAAAGATATCCCCACAGCCTCCTATGGCTACACCTTC.

By its share, this clone is medium-sized. The chain joins TRBV5-4 to TRBJ1-2, with 10 bases lining up with TRBD1. Germline trimming cut 0 bases from V and 5 bases from J; bases unmatched to any gene: 7. The CDR3 sequence is 16 residues long. Germline V gene lookup returns CDR1 SGHNT and CDR2 YYREEE (reference sequence). The CDR3 is CASSLGDRGGVYGYTF. Written as DNA, the CDR3 is TGTGCCAGCAGCTTGGGGGACAGGGGAGGGGTTTATGGCTACACCTTC.

The rearrangement joins TRBV19 to TRBJ2-7; 8 bases map to TRBD2. J lost 3 bases, V lost 5 bases, and 3 bases had no gene match. In germline, CDR1 is LNHDA, CDR2 SQIVND (reference sequence). The CDR3 sequence is 13 residues long. This chain's CDR3 is CASSPGLVYEQYF. CDR3 nucleotides: TGTGCCAGTAGTCCGGGACTAGTCTACGAGCAGTACTTC.

V is TRBV11-2 and J is TRBJ1-4; D is undetermined. In germline, CDR1 is SGHAT, CDR2 FQNNGV. V shed 5 bases and J shed 7 bases, with 17 bases lying between them. CDR3 length equals 15 residues. The CDR3 DNA reads TGTGCCAGCAGCGTCCTCAGTCCCGGTGGTGAAAAACTGTTTTTT. This translates into CASSVLSPGGEKLFF. Full variable domain (rest looked up from reference TRBV11-2 and TRBJ1-4): EAGVAQSPRYKIIEKRQSVAFWCNPISGHATLYWYQQILGQGPKLLIQFQNNGVVDDSQLPKDRFSAERLKGVDSTLKIQPAKLEDSAVYLCASSVLSPGGEKLFFGSGTQLSVL.

The CDR3 DNA follows: TGTGCCAGCTCACCCTCGGGGACAGGGTTTGGCTACACCTTC. Encoded protein: CASSPSGTGFGYTF. The V gene is TRBV18, the J gene TRBJ1-2; 9 positions agree with TRBD1. The V gene's germline CDR1 is KGHSH and CDR2 LQKENI. Trimming took 3 bases from V and 7 from J; bases not matched to a gene: 6. The CDR3 sequence is 14 residues long.

This sequence joins TRBV7-3 and TRBJ2-3; 9 bases line up with TRBD2. The CDR3 sequence is 18 residues long. After removal of 0 bases from V and 3 bases from J, the junction contained 10 bases not matched to a gene. In germline, CDR1 is SGHTA, CDR2 FQGTGA. CDR3 bases: TGTGCCAGCAGCTTAACAGCGGGAGGAGGAGGAGGTACAGATACGCAGTATTTT. The encoded protein is CASSLTAGGGGGTDTQYF.